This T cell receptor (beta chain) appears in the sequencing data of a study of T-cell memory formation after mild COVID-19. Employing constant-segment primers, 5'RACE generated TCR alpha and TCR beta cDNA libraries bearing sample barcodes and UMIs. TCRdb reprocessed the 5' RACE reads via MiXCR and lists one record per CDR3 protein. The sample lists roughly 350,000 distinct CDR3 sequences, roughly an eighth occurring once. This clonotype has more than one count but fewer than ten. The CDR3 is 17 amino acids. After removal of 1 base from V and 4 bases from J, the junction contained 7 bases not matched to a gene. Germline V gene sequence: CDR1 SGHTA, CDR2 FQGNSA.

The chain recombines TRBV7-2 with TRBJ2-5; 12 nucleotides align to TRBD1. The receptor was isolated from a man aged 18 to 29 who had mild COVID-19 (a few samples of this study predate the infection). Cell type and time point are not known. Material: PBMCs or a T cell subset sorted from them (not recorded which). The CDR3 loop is CASSLVGTGGAGETQYF. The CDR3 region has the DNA TGTGCCAGCAGCTTAGTTGGGACAGGGGGCGCCGGAGAGACCCAGTACTTC.